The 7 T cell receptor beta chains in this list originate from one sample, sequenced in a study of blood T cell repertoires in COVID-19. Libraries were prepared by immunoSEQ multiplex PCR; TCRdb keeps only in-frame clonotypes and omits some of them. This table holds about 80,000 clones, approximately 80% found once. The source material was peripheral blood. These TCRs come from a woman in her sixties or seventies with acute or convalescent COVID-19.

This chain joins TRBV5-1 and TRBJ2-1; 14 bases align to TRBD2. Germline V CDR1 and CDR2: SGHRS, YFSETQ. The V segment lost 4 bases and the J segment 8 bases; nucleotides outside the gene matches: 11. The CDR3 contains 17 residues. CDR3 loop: CASSPGTSGSIVDEQFF. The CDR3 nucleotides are TGCGCCAGCAGCCCGGGGACTAGCGGGAGTATTGTGGATGAGCAGTTCTTC. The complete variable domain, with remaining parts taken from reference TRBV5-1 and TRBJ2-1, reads KAGVTQTPRYLIKTRGQQVTLSCSPISGHRSVSWYQQTPGQGLQFLFEYFSETQRNKGNFPGRFSGRQFSNSRSEMNVSTLELGDSALYLCASSPGTSGSIVDEQFFGPGTRLTVL.

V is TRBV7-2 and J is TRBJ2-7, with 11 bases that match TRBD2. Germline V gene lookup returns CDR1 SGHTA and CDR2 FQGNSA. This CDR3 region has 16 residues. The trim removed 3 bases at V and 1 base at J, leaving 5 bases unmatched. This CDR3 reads CASSFTSGSKSYEQYF. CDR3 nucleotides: TGTGCCAGCAGCTTTACTAGCGGGAGTAAGTCCTACGAGCAGTACTTC.

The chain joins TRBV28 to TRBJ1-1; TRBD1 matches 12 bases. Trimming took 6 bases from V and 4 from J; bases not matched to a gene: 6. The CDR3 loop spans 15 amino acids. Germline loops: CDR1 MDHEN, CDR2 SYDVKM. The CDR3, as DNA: TGTGCCAGCAGCCCGGGACAGGGGGCAGGCACTGAAGCTTTCTTT. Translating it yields CASSPGQGAGTEAFF.

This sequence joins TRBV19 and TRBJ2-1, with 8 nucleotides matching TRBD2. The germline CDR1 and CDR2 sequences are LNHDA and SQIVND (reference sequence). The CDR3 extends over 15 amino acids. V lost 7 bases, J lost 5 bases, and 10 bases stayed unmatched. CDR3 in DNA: TGTGCCAGTACCCCATTGGGACTAGGTGACAATGAGCAGTTCTTC. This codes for CASTPLGLGDNEQFF.

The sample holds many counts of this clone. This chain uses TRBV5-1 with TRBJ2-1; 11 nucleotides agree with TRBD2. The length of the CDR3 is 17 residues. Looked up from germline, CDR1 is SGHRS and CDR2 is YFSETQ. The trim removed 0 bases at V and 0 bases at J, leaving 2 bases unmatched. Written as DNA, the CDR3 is TGCGCCAGCAGCTTGGATACTAGCGGGGGCTCCTACAATGAGCAGTTCTTC. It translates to CASSLDTSGGSYNEQFF.

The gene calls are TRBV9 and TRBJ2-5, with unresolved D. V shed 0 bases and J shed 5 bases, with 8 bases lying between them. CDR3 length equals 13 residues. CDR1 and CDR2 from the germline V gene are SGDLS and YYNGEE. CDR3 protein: CASSVEAGETQYF. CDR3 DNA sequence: TGTGCCAGCAGCGTAGAAGCCGGGGAGACCCAGTACTTC.

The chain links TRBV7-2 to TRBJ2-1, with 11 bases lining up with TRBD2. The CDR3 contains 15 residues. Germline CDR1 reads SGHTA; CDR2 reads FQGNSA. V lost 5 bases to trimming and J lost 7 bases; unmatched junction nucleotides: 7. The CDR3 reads CASSLGTSGSNEQFF. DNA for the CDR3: TGTGCCAGCAGCCTAGGCACTAGCGGGAGTAATGAGCAGTTCTTC.